This T cell receptor (beta chain) is from a study of T cell changes during pregnancy in multiple sclerosis. Germline-derived CDR1 and CDR2 are SQVTM and ANQGSEA. This CDR3 spans 12 amino acids. V was trimmed by 5 bases and J by 2 bases, leaving 9 bases between them. Method: immunoSEQ multiplex PCR; TCRdb's copy keeps in-frame clones and lacks some. The table lists 100,000 or so clones, 85% to 95% of them singletons. The specimen comprised peripheral blood, sampled after pregnancy. The clonotype comes from a female donor with multiple sclerosis, enrolled in a pregnancy study. The rearrangement joins TRBV29-1 to TRBJ1-2, with TRBD1 as a possible D gene (6 bases). The CDR3 reads CSVRQGNYGYTF. In nucleotides, the CDR3 is TGCAGCGTTCGGCAGGGGAACTATGGCTACACCTTC.